A single T cell receptor beta chain is shown here with its context. No antigen is known for it. It has no much larger one-base neighbor in the sample; base qualities were not kept. TCRbeta CDR3 regions were amplified from genomic DNA by means of the immunoSEQ Assay, a bias-controlled multiplex PCR. The study's processing was this. The number of nucleated cells in each sample was estimated by amplification of reference gene primers within the assay. Sequence reads were collapsed and filtered to measure the absolute abundance of every unique TCRbeta CDR3 rearrangement. Productive Simpson clonality was computed per sample as the square root of Simpson's diversity index over productive rearrangements. Held by TCRdb, this immuneACCESS table contains in-frame sequences only and omits some clones. Under half of the omission traces to an unresolved V gene where checked; the cause of the rest is unknown. Clone size and V and J calls were adopted from that table, with D and trimming inferred from the DNA. Across this sample there are roughly 100,000 clones, with roughly 85% seen only once. Of the sample, 4.1% is held by the ten largest clones.

Each collaborating institution followed its own protocols to collect whole blood in K2EDTA tubes. For TCRbeta analysis, collaborators shipped samples in one of three forms: frozen whole blood, isolated PBMCs, or DNA extracted from either of those sample types. V is cut by 5 bases and J by 0 bases, and the space between the germline ends is 23 bases. The germline V gene specifies SGHVS as CDR1 and FQNEAQ as CDR2. Measured from the cysteine to the phenylalanine, the CDR3 is 20 residues long. Only CDR3 DNA is held: 60 bases, read in frame from base 1. The data stem from a study of blood T cell repertoires in COVID-19 (dated by TCRdb to 2018 to 2021). General notes on the study: Samples covering the acute and convalescent phases of COVID-19 were provided by collaborators in the United States, Italy and Spain. A freely available public database, intended as a resource for researchers studying the immune response to SARS-CoV-2, is where the repertoires were released. The dataset comprised deeply sampled blood TCRbeta repertoires from subjects exposed to, actively infected with, or recovered from COVID-19. Nearly every sample came with metadata listing a de-identified subject ID, COVID-19 status, age in years and sex. Samples came from the ongoing ImmuneRACE study (first 160 participants) plus 1,254 subjects from 6 global collaborators. The material from the prospective study consisted of cDNA or gDNA derived from T cells, B-cell-depleted T cells, or PBMCs. Where available, HLA class I and class II types were taken from metadata supplied by the sample provider and were not determined by assay-based typing.

The full study reports these points: The quantity of clinical and demographic metadata differed by source and by participant and was supplied without curation.

The sequence was obtained from a man in his forties or fifties with acute or convalescent COVID-19. The chain is encoded by TRBV7-8 joined to TRBJ1-6; TRBD1 could be the D gene, as 5 bases match. The sample consisted of peripheral blood. DNA sequence: TGTGCCAGCAGCCCCCCAGGGCAGACGGACAAGGGCTCCTATAATTCACCCCTCCACTTT. Its protein product is CASSPPGQTDKGSYNSPLHF.